This passage covers 6 T cell receptor beta chains from one sample sequenced in a study of shared clonotypes between healthy human individuals. Generated by immunoSEQ multiplex PCR, the TCRdb table keeps only in-frame clones and is missing some. Of about half a million clones in the sample, around 73% are singletons; the top ten hold 12%. Sequencing was done on a sample of PBMCs. Receptors were obtained from a woman aged 40 to 50 in good health. Some clones in this sample may be carry-over from other donors' samples.

A note on this clone: The sample carries other DNA sequences with the same CDR3. This rearrangement joins TRBV10-3 to TRBJ2-3; no definite D call. Trimming stripped 4 bases from V and 5 bases from J, with 7 bases between. The CDR3 consists of 12 residues. The V gene's germline CDR1 is ENHRY and CDR2 SYGVKD. CDR3 in amino acids: CAISVSGDTQYF. CDR3 nucleotide sequence: TGTGCCATCAGTGTTTCGGGAGATACGCAGTATTTT.

The chain employs TRBV5-4 and TRBJ2-3, with TRBD2 identical over 9 bases. CDR3 length equals 15 residues. Germline CDR1 SGHNT, CDR2 YYREEE (reference sequence). With 4 bases clipped from V and 8 bases from J, the junction kept 11 bases outside the gene matches. CDR3 in amino acids: CASSRREREVGTQYF. CDR3 in DNA: TGTGCCAGCAGCCGCAGGGAGCGGGAGGTTGGTACGCAGTATTTT.

The J gene is TRBJ2-5, the V gene TRBV7-2; 15 bases fit TRBD2. The germline gives CDR1 SGHTA, CDR2 FQGNSA. The CDR3 consists of 19 residues. Losses at the gene ends were 4 bases for V and 3 bases for J; bases not matched to a gene: 12. CDR3 amino acids: CASSSPGLAGGRNKETQYF. The CDR3 bases are TGTGCCAGCAGCTCCCCGGGACTAGCGGGAGGCCGGAACAAAGAGACCCAGTACTTC.

The rearrangement uses TRBV7-6 and TRBJ1-2; no firm D call. V was trimmed by 5 bases and J by 4 bases, leaving 14 bases between them. This CDR3 region has 14 residues. From germline, CDR1 is SGHVS and CDR2 FNYEAQ. CDR3 in DNA: TGTGCCAGCAGCCCCCTGACCGGCAGCTATGGCTACACCTTC. Residues: CASSPLTGSYGYTF.

CDR3 coding DNA: TGTGCCAGCAGCCTCACGTGGGGCGCGGATTCACCCCTCCACTTT. As protein: CASSLTWGADSPLHF. The chain couples TRBV11-2 to TRBJ1-6; D is perhaps TRBD1 (5 bases). The CDR3 runs to 15 residues. With 5 bases removed from V and 8 bases from J, the gap between germline ends came to 16 bases. Germline V gene sequence: CDR1 SGHAT, CDR2 FQNNGV. Together with reference TRBV11-2 and TRBJ1-6, the CDR3 gives the full variable domain: EAGVAQSPRYKIIEKRQSVAFWCNPISGHATLYWYQQILGQGPKLLIQFQNNGVVDDSQLPKDRFSAERLKGVDSTLKIQPAKLEDSAVYLCASSLTWGADSPLHFGNGTRLTVT.

The rearrangement uses TRBV7-9 and TRBJ2-7; the match to TRBD1 covers 9 bases. V was pared by 5 bases and J by 2 bases, with 16 bases of the junction left unmatched. This CDR3 contains 18 residues. Germline V gene sequence: CDR1 SEHNR, CDR2 FQNEAQ (reference sequence). The CDR3 spells CASSTPTGGAGYPYEQYF. The CDR3 nucleotides are TGTGCCAGCAGCACCCCGACAGGGGGGGCGGGTTACCCCTACGAGCAGTACTTC. Variable domain in full (rest from reference TRBV7-9 and TRBJ2-7): DTGVSQNPRHKITKRGQNVTFRCDPISEHNRLYWYRQTLGQGPEFLTYFQNEAQLEKSRLLSDRFSAERPKGSFSTLEIQRTEQGDSAMYLCASSTPTGGAGYPYEQYFGPGTRLTVT.